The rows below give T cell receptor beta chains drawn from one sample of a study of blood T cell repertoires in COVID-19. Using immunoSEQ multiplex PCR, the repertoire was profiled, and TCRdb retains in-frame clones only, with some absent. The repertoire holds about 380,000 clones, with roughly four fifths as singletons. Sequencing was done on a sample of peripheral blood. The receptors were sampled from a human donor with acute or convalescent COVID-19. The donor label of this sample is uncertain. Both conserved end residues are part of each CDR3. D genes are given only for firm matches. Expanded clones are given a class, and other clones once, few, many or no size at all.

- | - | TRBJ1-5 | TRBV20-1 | CSASQGTGYSNQPQHF | TGCAGTGCTAGTCAGGGGACGGGTTATAGCAATCAGCCCCAGCATTTT
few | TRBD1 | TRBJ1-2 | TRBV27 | CASSREDRGFSGYTF | TGTGCCAGCAGCAGGGAGGACAGGGGGTTCTCTGGCTACACCTTC
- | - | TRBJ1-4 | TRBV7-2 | CASSSPTGRGEKLFF | TGTGCCAGCAGCTCACCAACAGGGAGAGGGGAAAAACTGTTTTTT
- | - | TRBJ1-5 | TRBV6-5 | CASCQLYNQPQHF | TGTGCCAGCTGCCAACTGTACAATCAGCCCCAGCATTTT
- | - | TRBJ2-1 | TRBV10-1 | CASSHDSPGSPSSYNEQFF | TGCGCCAGCAGCCATGACTCCCCCGGGAGCCCGAGCTCCTACAATGAGCAGTTCTTC
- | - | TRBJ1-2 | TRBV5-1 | CASSLTGEGYTF | TGCGCCAGCAGCTTAACGGGTGAGGGCTACACCTTC
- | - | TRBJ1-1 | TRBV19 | CASSSDFGTEGEGAFF | TGTGCCAGTAGTTCCGATTTTGGGACGGAGGGAGAGGGAGCTTTCTTT
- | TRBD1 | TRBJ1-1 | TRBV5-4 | CASSFVPGTGRVSEAFF | TGTGCCAGCAGCTTTGTACCCGGGACAGGGAGAGTTTCTGAAGCTTTCTTT
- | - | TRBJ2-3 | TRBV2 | CASNRWLTDTQYF | TGTGCCAGCAACCGCTGGCTCACAGATACGCAGTATTTT
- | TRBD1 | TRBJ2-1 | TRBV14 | CASSQTGGPNEQFF | TGTGCCAGCAGCCAAACAGGGGGCCCCAATGAGCAGTTCTTC
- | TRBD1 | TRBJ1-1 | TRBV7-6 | CASSLSAGGYTEAFF | TGTGCCAGCAGCTTAAGCGCAGGGGGCTACACTGAAGCTTTCTTT
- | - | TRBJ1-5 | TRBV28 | CASSLIGPQPGAQHF | TGTGCCAGCAGTTTAATCGGACCCCAGCCGGGGGCCCAGCATTTT
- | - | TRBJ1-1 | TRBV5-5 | CASSYLNTEAFF | TGTGCCAGCAGTTATCTGAACACTGAAGCTTTCTTT
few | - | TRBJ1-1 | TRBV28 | CASGPGGYDTEAFF | TGTGCCAGCGGACCAGGAGGCTACGACACTGAAGCTTTCTTT
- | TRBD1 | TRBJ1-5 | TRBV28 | CASRGGGTGRRNQPQHF | TGTGCCAGCAGGGGGGGCGGGACAGGGAGGAGGAATCAGCCCCAGCATTTT
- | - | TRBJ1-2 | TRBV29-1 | CSVTGEADNYGYTF | TGCAGCGTTACGGGGGAAGCCGATAACTATGGCTACACCTTC
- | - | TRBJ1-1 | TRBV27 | CASSSWTPNTEAFF | TGTGCCAGCAGCTCGTGGACTCCGAACACTGAAGCTTTCTTT
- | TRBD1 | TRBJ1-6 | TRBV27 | CASSARGQGAGSPLHF | TGTGCCAGCAGTGCCCGCGGACAGGGGGCTGGTTCACCCCTCCACTTT
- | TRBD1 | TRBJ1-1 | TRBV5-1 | CASSPRDRVNTEAFF | TGCGCCAGCAGCCCCAGGGACAGGGTGAACACTGAAGCTTTCTTT
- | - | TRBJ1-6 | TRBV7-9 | CASSRQESPLHF | TGTGCCAGCAGCAGACAGGAATCACCCCTCCACTTT
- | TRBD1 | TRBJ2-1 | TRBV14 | CASSQRQGGVNEQFF | TGTGCCAGCAGCCAACGACAGGGTGGGGTCAATGAGCAGTTCTTC
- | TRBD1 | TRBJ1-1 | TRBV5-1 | CASTERVGQGASEAFF | TGCGCCAGCACCGAAAGGGTGGGGCAGGGGGCTTCTGAAGCTTTCTTT
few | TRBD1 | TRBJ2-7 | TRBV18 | CASSPTRDRDYEQYF | TGTGCCAGCTCACCCACCCGGGACAGGGATTACGAGCAGTACTTC
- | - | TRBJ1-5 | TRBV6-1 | CASSVTGTLGYSNQPQHF | TGTGCCAGCAGTGTAACAGGGACCTTGGGCTATAGCAATCAGCCCCAGCATTTT
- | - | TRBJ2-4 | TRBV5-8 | CANQLQRGLGIQYF | TGTGCCAACCAACTTCAACGGGGTTTAGGTATTCAGTACTTC
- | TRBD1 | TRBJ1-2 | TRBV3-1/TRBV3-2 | CASTSLMGAGTGGNYGYTF | TGTGCCAGCACCTCACTGATGGGAGCCGGGACAGGGGGCAACTATGGCTACACCTTC
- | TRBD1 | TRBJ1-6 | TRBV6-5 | CASRIDRVESPLHF | TGTGCCAGCAGAATCGACAGGGTAGAGTCACCCCTCCACTTT
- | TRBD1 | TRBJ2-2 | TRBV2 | CASNNVGTGKFSDTGELFF | TGTGCCAGCAATAACGTTGGGACAGGGAAGTTTTCTGACACCGGGGAGCTGTTTTTT
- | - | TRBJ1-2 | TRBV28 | CASSDPQGARNYGYTF | TGTGCCAGCAGTGACCCACAGGGTGCTCGCAACTATGGCTACACCTTC
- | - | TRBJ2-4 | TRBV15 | CATSREPTRLAKNIQYF | TGTGCCACCAGCAGAGAGCCCACGCGGTTAGCCAAAAACATTCAGTACTTC
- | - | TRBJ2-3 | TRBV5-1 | CASTLTGSADTQYF | TGCGCCAGCACCCTGACAGGTTCAGCAGATACGCAGTATTTT
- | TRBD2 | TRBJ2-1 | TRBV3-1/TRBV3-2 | CASSQDRVGGRVKQYNEQFF | TGTGCCAGCAGCCAAGATCGAGTCGGCGGGAGGGTCAAACAATACAATGAGCAGTTCTTC
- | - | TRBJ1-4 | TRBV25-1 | CASSEQGQLMFF | TGTGCCAGCAGTGAACAGGGTCAATTGATGTTTTTT
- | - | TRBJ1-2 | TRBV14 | CASSPARGWYGYTF | TGTGCCAGCAGCCCCGCCAGGGGTTGGTATGGCTACACCTTC
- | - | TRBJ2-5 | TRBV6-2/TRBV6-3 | CASSYSSTSRETQYF | TGTGCCAGCAGTTACTCGAGTACTAGCAGAGAGACCCAGTACTTC
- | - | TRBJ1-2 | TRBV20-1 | CSAGQYYGYTF | TGCAGTGCTGGACAGTACTATGGCTACACCTTC
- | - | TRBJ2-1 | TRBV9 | CASQPGGGYNEQFF | TGTGCCAGCCAGCCGGGTGGAGGTTACAATGAGCAGTTCTTC
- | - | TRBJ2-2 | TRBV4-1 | CASSHVDRNTGELFF | TGCGCCAGCAGCCACGTAGACAGGAACACCGGGGAGCTGTTTTTT
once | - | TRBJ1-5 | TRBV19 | CASSIGSGAQPQHF | TGTGCCAGTAGTATTGGGTCAGGGGCTCAGCCCCAGCATTTT
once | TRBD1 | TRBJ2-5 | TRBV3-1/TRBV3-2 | CASNRRTGQETQYF | TGTGCCAGCAACCGAAGGACAGGGCAAGAGACCCAGTACTTC
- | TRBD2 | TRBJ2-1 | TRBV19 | CASSTLAGGTTEQFF | TGTGCCAGTAGTACCTTAGCGGGAGGGACTACTGAGCAGTTCTTC
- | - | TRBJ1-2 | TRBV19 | CASSPLGRFHGYTF | TGTGCCAGTAGTCCCCTGGGGAGGTTCCATGGCTACACCTTC
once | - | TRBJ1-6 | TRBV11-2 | CASSLNRVNSPLHF | TGTGCCAGCAGCTTAAACAGGGTGAATTCACCCCTCCACTTT
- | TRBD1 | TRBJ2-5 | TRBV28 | CASRRPGQSQETQYF | TGTGCCAGCAGGCGGCCGGGACAGAGCCAAGAGACCCAGTACTTC
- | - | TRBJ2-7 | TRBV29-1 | CSVDKTGITPYEQYF | TGCAGCGTCGATAAAACAGGGATCACCCCCTACGAGCAGTACTTC
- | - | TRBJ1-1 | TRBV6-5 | CASSYARFHEAFF | TGTGCCAGCAGTTACGCTCGGTTCCATGAAGCTTTCTTT
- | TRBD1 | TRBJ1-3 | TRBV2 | CASSAGQPQYPGNTIYF | TGTGCCAGCAGCGCGGGACAGCCCCAGTACCCTGGAAACACCATATATTTT
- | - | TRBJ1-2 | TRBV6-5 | CASGSTFGYTF | TGTGCCAGCGGTTCGACATTTGGCTACACCTTC
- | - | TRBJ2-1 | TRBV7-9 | CASSLVGPGGNEQFF | TGTGCCAGCAGCTTAGTAGGGCCCGGGGGCAATGAGCAGTTCTTC
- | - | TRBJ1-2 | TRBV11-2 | CASSSSRGINYGYTF | TGTGCCAGCAGCTCCTCCCGGGGTATTAACTATGGCTACACCTTC
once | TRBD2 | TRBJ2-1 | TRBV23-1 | CATPHVRAGVLEQFF | TGCGCCACCCCCCACGTCCGAGCGGGAGTACTCGAGCAGTTCTTC
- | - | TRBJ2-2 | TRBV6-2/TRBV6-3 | CASSNTRGTGELFF | TGTGCCAGCAGCAATACAAGGGGGACCGGGGAGCTGTTTTTT
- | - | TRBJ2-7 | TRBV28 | CASSFGVLYEQYF | TGTGCCAGCAGTTTCGGGGTTCTCTACGAGCAGTACTTC
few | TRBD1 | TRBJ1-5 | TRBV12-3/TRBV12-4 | CASRGQDNQPQHF | TGTGCCAGCAGGGGACAGGATAATCAGCCCCAGCATTTT
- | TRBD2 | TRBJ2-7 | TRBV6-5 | CASNLAGVRYEQYF | TGTGCCAGCAATCTAGCGGGGGTCCGATACGAGCAGTACTTC
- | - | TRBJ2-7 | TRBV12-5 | CASETPAGRQSYEQYF | TGTGCTAGTGAAACCCCGGCGGGGAGGCAATCCTACGAGCAGTACTTC
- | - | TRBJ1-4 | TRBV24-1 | CATSDAAPGGEKLFF | TGTGCCACCAGTGACGCTGCCCCGGGGGGTGAAAAACTGTTTTTT
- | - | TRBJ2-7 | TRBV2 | CASSDLPGVEQYF | TGTGCCAGCAGTGACCTCCCCGGGGTCGAGCAGTACTTC
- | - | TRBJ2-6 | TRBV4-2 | CASSQSLGSGANVLTF | TGTGCCAGCAGCCAATCCCTAGGCTCTGGGGCCAACGTCCTGACTTTC
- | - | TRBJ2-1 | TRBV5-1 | CASSLGGSYNEQFF | TGCGCCAGCAGCTTGGGCGGGTCTTACAATGAGCAGTTCTTC